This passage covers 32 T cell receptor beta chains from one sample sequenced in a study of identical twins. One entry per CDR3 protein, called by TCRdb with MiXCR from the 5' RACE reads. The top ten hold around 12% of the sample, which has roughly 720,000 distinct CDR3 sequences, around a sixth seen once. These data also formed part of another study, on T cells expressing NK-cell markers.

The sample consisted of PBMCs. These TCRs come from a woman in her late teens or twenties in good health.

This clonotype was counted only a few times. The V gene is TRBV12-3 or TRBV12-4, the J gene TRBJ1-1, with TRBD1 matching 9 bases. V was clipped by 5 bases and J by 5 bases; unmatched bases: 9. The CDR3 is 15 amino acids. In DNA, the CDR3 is TGTGCCAGCAGTCCAGGGACAGGGAGGACGACTGAAGCTTTCTTT. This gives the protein CASSPGTGRTTEAFF.

The CDR3 coding sequence is TGTGCCAGCACACCACCGTGGGGCCCTTTCACAGATACGCAGTATTTT. Protein product: CASTPPWGPFTDTQYF. This chain joins TRBV6-1 and TRBJ2-3; D possibly corresponds to TRBD1 (5 bases). Trimming took 7 bases from V and 2 from J, leaving 19 bases between them. The CDR3 is 16 residues long. Germline V lookup: CDR1 MNHNS, CDR2 SASEGT.

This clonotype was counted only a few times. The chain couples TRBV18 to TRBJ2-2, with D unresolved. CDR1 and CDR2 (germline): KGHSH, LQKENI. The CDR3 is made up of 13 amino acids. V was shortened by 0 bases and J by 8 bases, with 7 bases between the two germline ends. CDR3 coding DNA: TGTGCCAGCTCACCACCGAAAGATGGGGAGCTGTTTTTT. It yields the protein CASSPPKDGELFF.

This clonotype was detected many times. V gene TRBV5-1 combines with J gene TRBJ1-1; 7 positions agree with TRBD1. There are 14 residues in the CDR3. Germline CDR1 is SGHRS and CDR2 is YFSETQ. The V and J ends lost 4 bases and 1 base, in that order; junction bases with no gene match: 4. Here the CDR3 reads CASSPTGSNTEAFF. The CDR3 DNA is TGCGCCAGCAGCCCGACAGGGTCGAACACTGAAGCTTTCTTT. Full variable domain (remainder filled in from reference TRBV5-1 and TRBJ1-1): KAGVTQTPRYLIKTRGQQVTLSCSPISGHRSVSWYQQTPGQGLQFLFEYFSETQRNKGNFPGRFSGRQFSNSRSEMNVSTLELGDSALYLCASSPTGSNTEAFFGQGTRLTVV.

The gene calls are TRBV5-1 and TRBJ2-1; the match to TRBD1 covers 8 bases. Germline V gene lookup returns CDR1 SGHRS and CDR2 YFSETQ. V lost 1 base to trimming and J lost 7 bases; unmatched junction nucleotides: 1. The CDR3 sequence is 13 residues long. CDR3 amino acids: CASSLHRGNEQFF. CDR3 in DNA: TGCGCCAGCAGCTTGCACAGGGGGAATGAGCAGTTCTTC.

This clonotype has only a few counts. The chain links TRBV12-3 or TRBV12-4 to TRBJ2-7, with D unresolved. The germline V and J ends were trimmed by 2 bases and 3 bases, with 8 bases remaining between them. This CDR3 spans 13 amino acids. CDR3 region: CASSLQISYEQYF. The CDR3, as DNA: TGTGCCAGCAGTTTACAGATCAGCTACGAGCAGTACTTC.

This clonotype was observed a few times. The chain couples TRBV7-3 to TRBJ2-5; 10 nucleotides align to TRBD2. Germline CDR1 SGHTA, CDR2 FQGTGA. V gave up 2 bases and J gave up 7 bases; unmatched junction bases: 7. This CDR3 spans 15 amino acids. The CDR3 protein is CASSLDPSGGGTQYF. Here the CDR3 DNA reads TGTGCCAGCAGCTTAGACCCTAGCGGGGGTGGGACCCAGTACTTC. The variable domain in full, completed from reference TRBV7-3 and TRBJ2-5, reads GAGVSQTPSNKVTEKGKYVELRCDPISGHTALYWYRQSLGQGPEFLIYFQGTGAADDSGLPNDRFFAVRPEGSVSTLKIQRTERGDSAVYLCASSLDPSGGGTQYFGPGTRLLVL.

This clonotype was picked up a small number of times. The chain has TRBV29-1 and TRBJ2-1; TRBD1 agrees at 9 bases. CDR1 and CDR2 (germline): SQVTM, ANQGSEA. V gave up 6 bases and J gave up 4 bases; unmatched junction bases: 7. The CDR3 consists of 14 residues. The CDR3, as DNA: TGCAGCGTGACCCCGGGACAGGGATACAATGAGCAGTTCTTC. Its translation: CSVTPGQGYNEQFF.

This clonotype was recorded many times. The CDR3 here is CSVDRTGGGEQYF. CDR3 nucleotides: TGCAGCGTTGATCGGACAGGGGGCGGCGAGCAGTACTTC. The chain has TRBV29-1 and TRBJ2-7; 11 bases match TRBD1. Trimming took 3 bases from V and 6 from J; bases not matched to a gene: 4. The germline V gene encodes CDR1 SQVTM and CDR2 ANQGSEA. The CDR3 is 13 residues long.

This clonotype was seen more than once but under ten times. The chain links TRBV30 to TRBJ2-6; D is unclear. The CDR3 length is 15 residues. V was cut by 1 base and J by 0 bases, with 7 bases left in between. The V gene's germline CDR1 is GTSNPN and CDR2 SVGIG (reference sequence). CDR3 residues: CAWSGEPSGANVLTF. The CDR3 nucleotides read TGTGCCTGGAGTGGGGAACCCTCTGGGGCCAACGTCCTGACTTTC. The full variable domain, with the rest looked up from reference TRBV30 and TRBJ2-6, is SQTIHQWPATLVQPVGSPLSLECTVEGTSNPNLYWYRQAAGRGLQLLFYSVGIGQISSEVPQNLSASRPQDRQFILSSKKLLLSDSGFYLCAWSGEPSGANVLTFGAGSRLTVL.

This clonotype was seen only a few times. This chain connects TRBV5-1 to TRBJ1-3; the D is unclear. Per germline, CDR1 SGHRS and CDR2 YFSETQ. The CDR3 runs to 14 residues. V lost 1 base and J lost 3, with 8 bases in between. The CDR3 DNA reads TGCGCCAGCAGCTTGTCAGATAATGGAAACACCATATATTTT. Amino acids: CASSLSDNGNTIYF.

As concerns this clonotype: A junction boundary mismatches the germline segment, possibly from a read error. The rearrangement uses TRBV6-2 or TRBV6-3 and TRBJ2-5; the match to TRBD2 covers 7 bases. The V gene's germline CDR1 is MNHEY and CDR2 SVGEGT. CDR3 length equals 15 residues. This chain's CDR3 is CASTWGGILQESQYF. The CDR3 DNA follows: TGTGCCAGCACCTGGGGAGGGATACTACAAGAGTCCCAGTACTTC.

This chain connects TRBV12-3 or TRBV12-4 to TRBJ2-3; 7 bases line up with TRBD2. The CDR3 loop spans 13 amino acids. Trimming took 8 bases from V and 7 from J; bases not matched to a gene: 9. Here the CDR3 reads CASLWREQYTQYF. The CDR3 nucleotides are TGTGCCAGCCTCTGGCGGGAGCAATATACGCAGTATTTT.

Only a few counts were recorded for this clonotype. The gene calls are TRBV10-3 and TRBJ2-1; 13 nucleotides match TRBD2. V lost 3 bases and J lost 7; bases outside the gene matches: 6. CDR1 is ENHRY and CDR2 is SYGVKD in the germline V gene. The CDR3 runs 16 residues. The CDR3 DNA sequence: TGTGCCATCAGTGATTGGACTAGCGGGAGATTGAATGAGCAGTTCTTC. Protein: CAISDWTSGRLNEQFF.

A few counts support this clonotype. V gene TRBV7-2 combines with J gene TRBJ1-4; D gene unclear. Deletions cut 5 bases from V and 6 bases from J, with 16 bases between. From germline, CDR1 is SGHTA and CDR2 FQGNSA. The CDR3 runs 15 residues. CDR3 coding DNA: TGTGCCAGCAGCCCGAGGATTGGGAACGATGAAAAACTGTTTTTT. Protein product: CASSPRIGNDEKLFF.

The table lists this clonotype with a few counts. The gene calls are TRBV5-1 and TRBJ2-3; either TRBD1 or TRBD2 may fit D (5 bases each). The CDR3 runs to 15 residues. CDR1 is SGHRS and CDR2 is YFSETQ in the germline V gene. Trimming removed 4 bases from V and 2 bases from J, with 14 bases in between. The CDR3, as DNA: TGCGCCAGCAGCCCCCCCGGGACCCACACAGATACGCAGTATTTT. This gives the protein CASSPPGTHTDTQYF.

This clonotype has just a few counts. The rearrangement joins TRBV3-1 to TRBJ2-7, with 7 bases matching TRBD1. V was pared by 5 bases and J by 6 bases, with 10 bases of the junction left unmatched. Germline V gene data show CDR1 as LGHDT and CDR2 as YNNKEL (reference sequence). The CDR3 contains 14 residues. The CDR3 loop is CASSWDSQTGEQYF. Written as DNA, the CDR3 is TGTGCCAGCAGCTGGGACAGTCAAACTGGCGAGCAGTACTTC.

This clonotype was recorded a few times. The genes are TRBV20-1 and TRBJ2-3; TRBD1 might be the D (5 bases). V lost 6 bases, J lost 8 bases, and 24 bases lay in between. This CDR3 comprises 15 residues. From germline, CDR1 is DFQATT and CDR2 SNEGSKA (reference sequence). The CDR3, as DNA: TGCAGTGCCCAGAGATTGGGGCCCCAACCCGGTACGCAGTATTTT. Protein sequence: CSAQRLGPQPGTQYF.

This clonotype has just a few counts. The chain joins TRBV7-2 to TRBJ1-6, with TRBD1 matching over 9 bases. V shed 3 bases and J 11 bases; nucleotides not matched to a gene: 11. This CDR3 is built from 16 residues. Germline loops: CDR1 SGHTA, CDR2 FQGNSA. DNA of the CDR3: TGTGCCAGCAGCTTGGGTCCGGGACAGGGTTATACACCCCTCCACTTT. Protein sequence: CASSLGPGQGYTPLHF.

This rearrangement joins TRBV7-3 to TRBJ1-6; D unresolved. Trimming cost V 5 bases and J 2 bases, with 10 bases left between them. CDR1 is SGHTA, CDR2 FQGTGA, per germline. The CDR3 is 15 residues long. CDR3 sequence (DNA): TGTGCCAGCAGCGCAATGGGAGCCTATAATTCACCCCTCCACTTT. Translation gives CASSAMGAYNSPLHF.

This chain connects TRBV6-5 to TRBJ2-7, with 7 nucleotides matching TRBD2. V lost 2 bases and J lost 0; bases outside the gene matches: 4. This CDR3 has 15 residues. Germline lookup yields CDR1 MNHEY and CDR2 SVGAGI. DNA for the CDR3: TGTGCCAGCAGTTACGCCCTAGCGGCCTCCTACGAGCAGTACTTC. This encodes CASSYALAASYEQYF.

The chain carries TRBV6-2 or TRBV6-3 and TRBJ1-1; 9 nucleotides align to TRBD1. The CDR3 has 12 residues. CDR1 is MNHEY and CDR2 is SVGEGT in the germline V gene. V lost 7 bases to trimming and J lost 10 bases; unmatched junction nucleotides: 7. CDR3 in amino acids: CASNTQGAGAFF. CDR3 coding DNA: TGTGCCAGCAATACACAGGGGGCCGGAGCTTTCTTT.

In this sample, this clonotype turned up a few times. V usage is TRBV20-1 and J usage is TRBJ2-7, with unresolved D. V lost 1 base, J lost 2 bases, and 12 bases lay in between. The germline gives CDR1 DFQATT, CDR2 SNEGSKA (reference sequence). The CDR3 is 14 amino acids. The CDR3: CSARGGVTTYEQYF. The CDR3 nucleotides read TGCAGTGCTAGAGGAGGCGTTACTACCTACGAGCAGTACTTC.

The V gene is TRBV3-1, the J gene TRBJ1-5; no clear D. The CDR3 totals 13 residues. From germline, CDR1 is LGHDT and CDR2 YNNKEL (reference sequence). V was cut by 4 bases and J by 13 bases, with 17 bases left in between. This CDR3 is CASSPLGERTQHF. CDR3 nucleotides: TGTGCCAGCAGCCCCCTTGGAGAAAGGACTCAGCATTTT.

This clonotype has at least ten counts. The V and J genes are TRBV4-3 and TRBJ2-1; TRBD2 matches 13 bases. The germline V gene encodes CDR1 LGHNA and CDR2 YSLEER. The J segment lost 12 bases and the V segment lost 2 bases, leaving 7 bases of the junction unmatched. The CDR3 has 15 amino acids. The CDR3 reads CASSQQLAGGFGQFF. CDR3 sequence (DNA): TGCGCCAGCAGCCAACAACTAGCGGGAGGGTTTGGGCAGTTCTTC.

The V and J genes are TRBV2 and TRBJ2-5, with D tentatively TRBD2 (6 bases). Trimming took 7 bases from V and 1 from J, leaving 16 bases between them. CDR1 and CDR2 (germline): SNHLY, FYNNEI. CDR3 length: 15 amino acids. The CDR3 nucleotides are TGTGCCAGCACCCCCGGAGGGGTTGGCCAAGAGACCCAGTACTTC. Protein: CASTPGGVGQETQYF.

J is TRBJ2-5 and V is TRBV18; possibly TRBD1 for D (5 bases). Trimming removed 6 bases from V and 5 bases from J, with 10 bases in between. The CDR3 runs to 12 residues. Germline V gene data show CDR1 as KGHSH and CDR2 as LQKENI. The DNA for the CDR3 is TGTGCCAGCTCGACAGATAGGGAGACCCAGTACTTC. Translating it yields CASSTDRETQYF.

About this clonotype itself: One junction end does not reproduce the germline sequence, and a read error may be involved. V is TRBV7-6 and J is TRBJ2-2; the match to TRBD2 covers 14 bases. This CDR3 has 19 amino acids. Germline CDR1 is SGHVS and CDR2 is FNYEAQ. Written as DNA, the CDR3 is TGTGCCAGCAGCTTAGAACCGGGACTAGCGGGAGCGAAGACCGGGGAGCTGTTTTTT. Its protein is CASSLEPGLAGAKTGELFF.

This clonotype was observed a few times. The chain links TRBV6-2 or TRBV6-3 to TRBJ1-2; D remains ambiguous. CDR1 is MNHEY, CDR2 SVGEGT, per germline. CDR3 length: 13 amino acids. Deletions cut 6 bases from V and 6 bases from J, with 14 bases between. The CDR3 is CASRTIRGDGYTF. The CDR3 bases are TGTGCCAGCAGGACAATACGGGGTGATGGCTACACCTTC.

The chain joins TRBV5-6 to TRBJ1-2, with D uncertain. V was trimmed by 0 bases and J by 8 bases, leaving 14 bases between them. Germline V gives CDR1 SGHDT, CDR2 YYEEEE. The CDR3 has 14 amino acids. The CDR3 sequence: CASSLEARMGGYTF. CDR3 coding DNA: TGTGCCAGCAGCTTGGAAGCCAGGATGGGGGGCTACACCTTC. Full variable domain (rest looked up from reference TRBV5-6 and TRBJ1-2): DAGVTQSPTHLIKTRGQQVTLRCSPKSGHDTVSWYQQALGQGPQFIFQYYEEEERQRGNFPDRFSGHQFPNYSSELNVNALLLGDSALYLCASSLEARMGGYTFGSGTRLTVV.

CDR3 sequence: CSARDMVLAGGSNEQFF. The CDR3 DNA follows: TGCAGTGCTAGAGATATGGTACTAGCGGGAGGGTCCAATGAGCAGTTCTTC. The V call is TRBV20-1, the J call TRBJ2-1; 13 positions match TRBD2. CDR1 and CDR2 from the germline V gene are DFQATT and SNEGSKA (reference sequence). The CDR3 is 17 residues long. J gave up 6 bases and V 0 bases, and 8 bases lay outside the gene matches.

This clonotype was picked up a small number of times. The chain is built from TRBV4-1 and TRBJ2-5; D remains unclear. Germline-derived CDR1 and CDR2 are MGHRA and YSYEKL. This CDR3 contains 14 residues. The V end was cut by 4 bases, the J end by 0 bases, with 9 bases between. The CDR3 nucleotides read TGCGCCAGCAGCCCACTTTTGTACCAAGAGACCCAGTACTTC. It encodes CASSPLLYQETQYF.